This TCR beta chain was captured by sequencing in a study of tumour-infiltrating T cells in Burkitt lymphoma. Study overall: All epidemiological Burkitt lymphoma subtypes were represented in the cohort. Overall and progression-free survival were predicted by productive clonality. Whole-study results and caveats: Public clonotypes, several, appeared across numerous Burkitt lymphoma patients.

As concerns this clone: Its cognate antigen is unknown.

The assay was immunoSEQ multiplex PCR, and TCRdb's table has in-frame clones only and misses some. The data hold around 1,800 clones, with roughly a sixth observed a single time. CDR3 length equals 12 residues. V lost 3 bases, J lost 1 base, and 1 base lay in between. Per the germline V gene, CDR1 is SGHNT and CDR2 is YYREEE (reference sequence). The sequenced material came from tumor tissue. The V gene is TRBV5-4, the J gene TRBJ2-2; no definite D call. This sequence originates from a human donor with Burkitt lymphoma. As DNA, the CDR3 is TGTGCCAGCAGCTGGAACACCGGGGAGCTGTTTTTT. It encodes CASSWNTGELFF.